The 6 T cell receptor beta chains given below trace back to one sample, sequenced in a study of blood T cell repertoires in COVID-19. The table came from immunoSEQ multiplex PCR; TCRdb's copy has only in-frame clones and leaves some out. The sample records 180,000 or so clones, around 84% being singletons. Sequencing input: peripheral blood. Receptors originate from a woman over 75 with acute or convalescent COVID-19.

In this sample, this clone turned up many times. CDR3 protein: CAWSGAGWSPLHF. CDR3 bases: TGTGCCTGGAGTGGAGCGGGTTGGTCACCCCTCCACTTT. The V call is TRBV30, the J call TRBJ1-6; D gene uncertain. V lost 1 base to trimming and J lost 10 bases, with 11 bases between them. CDR1 is GTSNPN, CDR2 SVGIG, per germline (reference sequence). CDR3 length: 13 residues.

As concerns this clone: The junction does not match germline at one end; this may be a read error. J is TRBJ2-1 and V is TRBV7-7; the match to TRBD2 covers 9 bases. Per the germline V gene, CDR1 is SSHAT and CDR2 is FNYEAQ (reference sequence). The CDR3 loop spans 15 amino acids. The CDR3 DNA is TGTGCTAGCAGCTTATACCTCGGACTAGCGAATGAGCAGTTCTTC. Its protein product is CASSLYLGLANEQFF.

The genes are TRBV24-1 and TRBJ2-1; D perhaps matches TRBD2 (5 bases). The CDR3 contains 15 residues. Germline V gene data show CDR1 as KGHDR and CDR2 as SFDVKD. Trimming took off 3 bases at V and 4 bases at J, with 12 bases between the two ends. The CDR3 DNA follows: TGTGCCACCAGTGATCGGACCCGCGGGTACAATGAGCAGTTCTTC. This codes for CATSDRTRGYNEQFF.

The V and J genes are TRBV7-2 and TRBJ2-2, with no clear D. This CDR3 is built from 14 residues. Trimming removed 5 bases from V and 1 base from J, with 8 bases in between. CDR1 is SGHTA and CDR2 is FQGNSA in the germline V gene. For the CDR3, the DNA is TGTGCCAGCAGCACGACGGGGAACACCGGGGAGCTGTTTTTT. Translation gives CASSTTGNTGELFF.

The chain links TRBV5-1 to TRBJ1-5, with D unresolved. With 2 bases removed from V and 4 bases from J, the gap between germline ends came to 7 bases. This CDR3 is 13 amino acids long. Germline V gives CDR1 SGHRS, CDR2 YFSETQ. The CDR3 spells CASSFNRNQPQHF. The CDR3 DNA sequence: TGCGCCAGCAGCTTCAACAGAAATCAGCCCCAGCATTTT. Complete variable domain (other parts from reference TRBV5-1 and TRBJ1-5): KAGVTQTPRYLIKTRGQQVTLSCSPISGHRSVSWYQQTPGQGLQFLFEYFSETQRNKGNFPGRFSGRQFSNSRSEMNVSTLELGDSALYLCASSFNRNQPQHFGDGTRLSIL.

V and J are TRBV21-1 and TRBJ1-2; the table gives TRBD1 as D, unverified against the DNA. TRBV21-1 is a known pseudogene. The CDR3 is 13 residues long. The CDR3 sequence: CASSPGLSGGYTF. For the CDR3, the DNA is TGTGCCAGCAGTCCAGGGCTCTCCGGGGGCTACACCTTC.